This entry is about one T cell receptor (beta chain). The data are from a study of shared clonotypes between healthy human individuals. The protocol was immunoSEQ multiplex PCR, while the TCRdb copy is restricted to in-frame clones and leaves out a portion. In the table there are a few million clones, 95% of which are singletons. Sequencing input: naive CD4+ T cells sorted from blood. Subset indicated: CD45RA+ positively selected. The sequence was collected from a young man in good health.

CDR3 residues: CSVGRGSDTQYF. CDR3 in DNA: TGCAGCGTCGGTAGGGGGTCAGATACGCAGTATTTT. V gene TRBV29-1 combines with J gene TRBJ2-3; the D gene is possibly TRBD1 (6 bases). Germline CDR1 and CDR2: SQVTM and ANQGSEA. V was clipped by 6 bases and J by 4 bases, with 11 bases between them. CDR3 length: 12 amino acids.